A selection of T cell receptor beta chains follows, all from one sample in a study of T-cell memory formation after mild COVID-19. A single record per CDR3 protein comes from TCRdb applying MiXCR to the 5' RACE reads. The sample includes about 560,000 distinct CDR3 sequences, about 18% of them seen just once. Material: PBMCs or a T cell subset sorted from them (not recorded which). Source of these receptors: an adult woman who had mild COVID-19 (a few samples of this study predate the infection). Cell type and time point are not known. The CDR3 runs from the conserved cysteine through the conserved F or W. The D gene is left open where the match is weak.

cdr3_aa: CASSIEGRGVDTGELFF
v_call: TRBV19
d_call: TRBD2
j_call: TRBJ2-2
cdr3_length: 17

cdr3_aa: CASSPSGATYEQYF
v_call: TRBV7-6
d_call: .
j_call: TRBJ2-7
cdr3_length: 14

cdr3_aa: CSASRGARLVYNEQFF
v_call: TRBV29-1
d_call: .
j_call: TRBJ2-1
cdr3_length: 16

cdr3_aa: CASSLADKETNTEAFF
v_call: TRBV5-1
d_call: .
j_call: TRBJ1-1
cdr3_length: 16

cdr3_aa: CSASRASGHRDTQYF
v_call: TRBV20-1
d_call: TRBD2
j_call: TRBJ2-3
cdr3_length: 15

cdr3_aa: CASSLVGARGQDEQFF
v_call: TRBV7-6
d_call: .
j_call: TRBJ2-1
cdr3_length: 16

cdr3_aa: CSVPSRDVSVTHYF
v_call: TRBV29-1
d_call: .
j_call: TRBJ2-5
cdr3_length: 14

cdr3_aa: CASSPGAPTYNEQFF
v_call: TRBV5-5
d_call: .
j_call: TRBJ2-1
cdr3_length: 15

cdr3_aa: CSVIRLAGVEQFF
v_call: TRBV29-1
d_call: TRBD2
j_call: TRBJ2-1
cdr3_length: 13

cdr3_aa: CASTVGQGSAEAFF
v_call: TRBV7-9
d_call: TRBD1
j_call: TRBJ1-1
cdr3_length: 14

cdr3_aa: CASSQVDEQYF
v_call: TRBV3-1
d_call: .
j_call: TRBJ2-7
cdr3_length: 11

cdr3_aa: CASSLRALAGVVNEQFF
v_call: TRBV7-2
d_call: TRBD2
j_call: TRBJ2-1
cdr3_length: 17

cdr3_aa: CASRQGANYNEQFF
v_call: TRBV6-5
d_call: TRBD1
j_call: TRBJ2-1
cdr3_length: 14

cdr3_aa: CASSVAPPVAGVDNEQFF
v_call: TRBV9
d_call: TRBD2
j_call: TRBJ2-1
cdr3_length: 18

cdr3_aa: CASSQASGGSNNEQFF
v_call: TRBV4-1
d_call: TRBD2
j_call: TRBJ2-1
cdr3_length: 16

cdr3_aa: CASSLAPAGGRETQYF
v_call: TRBV5-1
d_call: TRBD2
j_call: TRBJ2-5
cdr3_length: 16

cdr3_aa: CSARDWRASNEKLFF
v_call: TRBV20-1
d_call: .
j_call: TRBJ1-4
cdr3_length: 15

cdr3_aa: CMVEADTQYF
v_call: TRBV20-1
d_call: .
j_call: TRBJ2-3
cdr3_length: 10

cdr3_aa: CSAKIPGGGSYEQYF
v_call: TRBV20-1
d_call: .
j_call: TRBJ2-7
cdr3_length: 15

cdr3_aa: CASSFDGSSGNTIYF
v_call: TRBV7-2
d_call: .
j_call: TRBJ1-3
cdr3_length: 15

cdr3_aa: CASRDWAPGHLNTEAFF
v_call: TRBV19
d_call: .
j_call: TRBJ1-1
cdr3_length: 17

cdr3_aa: CASSLKTELGSYEQYF
v_call: TRBV7-6
d_call: .
j_call: TRBJ2-7
cdr3_length: 16

cdr3_aa: CASSSGRFYGYTF
v_call: TRBV7-8
d_call: .
j_call: TRBJ1-2
cdr3_length: 13

cdr3_aa: CASSPRLNTDTQYF
v_call: TRBV27
d_call: .
j_call: TRBJ2-3
cdr3_length: 14

cdr3_aa: CSNTGGAGRETQYF
v_call: TRBV20-1
d_call: TRBD1
j_call: TRBJ2-5
cdr3_length: 14

cdr3_aa: CASSLTGTTILTTGELFF
v_call: TRBV5-1
d_call: .
j_call: TRBJ2-2
cdr3_length: 18

cdr3_aa: CSAESPEFRGYGYTF
v_call: TRBV20-1
d_call: .
j_call: TRBJ1-2
cdr3_length: 15

cdr3_aa: CASSQGTGGGEAFF
v_call: TRBV3-1
d_call: TRBD1
j_call: TRBJ1-1
cdr3_length: 14

cdr3_aa: CASSLDGKRYF
v_call: TRBV11-1
d_call: .
j_call: TRBJ2-5
cdr3_length: 11